This T cell receptor beta chain stems from a study of vaccination effects on CD4 cells after COVID-19. Looking at the study overall: With the ViraFEST assay, the study expanded antigen-specific CD4+ T cells using viral peptide pools, then sequenced them. Some 2 million PBMC per well received approximately 10 IU/ml IL-2 and about 10 ug/ml peptides in culture.

Upon completion of 10 to 11 days in culture, CD4+ T cells were isolated. Two-dose vaccination with either BNT162b2 or mRNA-1273 was given to the participants. Repertoires were generated with immunoSEQ multiplex PCR, while TCRdb's copy carries only in-frame clones and drops some. Seen here are approximately 47,000 clones, about 70% observed once, and the top ten hold about 7%. For this clone: The antigen remains undetermined.

From germline, CDR1 is LNHDA and CDR2 SQIVND (reference sequence). V was cut by 10 bases and J by 8 bases, with 27 bases left in between. This CDR3 has 16 amino acids. This chain joins TRBV19 and TRBJ2-1; tentatively, D is TRBD2 (6 bases). The source was CD4+ T cells from PBMCs cultured without peptide, collected after COVID-19 vaccination. This clonotype was obtained from a human donor who received a COVID-19 vaccine. The CDR3 nucleotides are TGTGCCACTATCCCCCGAGCGGGCGCAGGGATCTATGAGCAGTTCTTC. Its translation is CATIPRAGAGIYEQFF.